This is a list of T cell receptor beta chains from one sample in a study of patients and donors after allogeneic stem cell transplantation. TCRdb re-derived calls from the RT-PCR reads in MiXCR, one entry per CDR3 protein. The sample contains 400,000 to 500,000 distinct CDR3 sequences, 16% of which appear only once. Material for sequencing was blood, either unsorted or a sorted T cell fraction (not recorded which). Receptor source: a human donor who was either an allogeneic HSCT recipient or a stem cell or donor lymphocyte infusion donor (not recorded which). It is not recorded whose cells these are; they may come from a transplant donor. Each CDR3 is given with its conserved first and last residue. A D gene is named only where the DNA matches it firmly. Rows may omit the clone size; those that give it use once, few, many or a size class.

-,-,11,TRBJ2-7,TRBV11-2,TGTGCCAGCAGCTCTTTTACTGGGGAGTACTTC,CASSSFTGEYF
-,-,13,TRBJ2-7,TRBV2,TGTGCCAGCAGGGGTAGGAGATCCTACGAGCAGTACTTC,CASRGRRSYEQYF
-,few,15,TRBJ2-7,TRBV14,TGTGCCAGCAGCTCTGACTTAAGGACGCCCTACGAGCAGTACTTC,CASSSDLRTPYEQYF
TRBD1,few,16,TRBJ1-1,TRBV4-1,TGCGCCAGCAGCCAAGACAGGGGGGGCATGAACACTGAAGCTTTCTTT,CASSQDRGGMNTEAFF
-,-,13,TRBJ1-2,TRBV7-9,TGTGCCAGCAGCCCCTCGGGCCCACTTGGCTACACCTTC,CASSPSGPLGYTF
-,-,13,TRBJ2-7,TRBV20-1,TGCAGTGCTCCAGGGGTTTCTAAGTACGAGCAGTACTTC,CSAPGVSKYEQYF
TRBD1,-,15,TRBJ1-2,TRBV7-2,TGTGCCAGCAGCTTAGTGGGACAGGGGGCGAGGGGCTACACCTTC,CASSLVGQGARGYTF
-,many,15,TRBJ2-2,TRBV28,TGTGCCAGCAGTTCCGCGGGACTTAACACCGGGGAGCTGTTTTTT,CASSSAGLNTGELFF
-,-,16,TRBJ2-7,TRBV7-9,TGTGCCAGCAGCTTAGGGTCGGCAGGGGTAGTCTACGAGCAGTACTTC,CASSLGSAGVVYEQYF
TRBD2,-,16,TRBJ2-1,TRBV5-1,TGCGCCAGCAGCTTGGCGAGGCGGGAGGGCTACAATGAGCAGTTCTTC,CASSLARREGYNEQFF
-,-,14,TRBJ1-1,TRBV14,TGTGCCAGCAGCCAAACAGGGAACGGGGCTGAAGCTTTCTTT,CASSQTGNGAEAFF
-,-,12,TRBJ1-2,TRBV24-1,TGTGCCACCAGTGATTTAGGCTATGGCTACACCTTC,CATSDLGYGYTF
TRBD2,-,17,TRBJ2-3,TRBV6-2/TRBV6-3,TGTGCCAGCAGACCCGGACTAGCGGGGGGGCCGATAGATACGCAGTATTTT,CASRPGLAGGPIDTQYF
-,many,13,TRBJ1-5,TRBV12-3/TRBV12-4,TGTGCCAGCTCAGGGCAGCACAATCAGCCCCAGCATTTT,CASSGQHNQPQHF
TRBD1,few,14,TRBJ1-4,TRBV6-1,TGTGCCAGCAGCCGACAGGGGCGGAATGAAAAACTGTTTTTT,CASSRQGRNEKLFF
-,-,14,TRBJ2-4,TRBV5-6,TGTGCCAGCAGCCCCACGGGGGTCGGGAACATTCAGTACTTC,CASSPTGVGNIQYF
-,-,16,TRBJ2-4,TRBV4-2,TGTGCCAGCAGCCAAGAGTTCAAAATGGGAGAGGACATTCAGTACTTC,CASSQEFKMGEDIQYF
-,-,13,TRBJ1-1,TRBV13,TGTGCCAGCAGCTTAGGAGACAGGAAGGAGGCTTTCTTT,CASSLGDRKEAFF
-,many,14,TRBJ2-3,TRBV20-1,TGCAGTGCTAGGATAGGACACTTTAGAGATACGCAGTATTTT,CSARIGHFRDTQYF
-,-,15,TRBJ2-7,TRBV4-2,TGTGCCAGCAGCCGGCTACCCGGGGCCTCCTACGAGCAGTACTTC,CASSRLPGASYEQYF
-,-,11,TRBJ1-1,TRBV6-5,TGTGCCACCTCCACCGGGGGTGAAGCTTTCTTT,CATSTGGEAFF
-,few,17,TRBJ2-3,TRBV5-6,TGTGCCAGCAGCTTGTTTCGGTCGGCGGACGACACAGATACGCAGTATTTT,CASSLFRSADDTDTQYF
-,few,12,TRBJ2-1,TRBV20-1,TGCAGTGCTAGGGGACTTGTTGATGAGCAGTTCTTC,CSARGLVDEQFF
-,few,14,TRBJ2-3,TRBV6-5,TGTGCCAGCAGTTGGCTCTCACGTACAGATACGCAGTATTTT,CASSWLSRTDTQYF
TRBD2,-,17,TRBJ2-7,TRBV6-1,TGTGCCAGCAGCCGCGGGACTAGCGGGAGGGATTCCTACGAGCAGTACTTC,CASSRGTSGRDSYEQYF
TRBD1,-,17,TRBJ1-1,TRBV12-3/TRBV12-4,TGTGCCAGCAGTTTAGGGGACAGGGGGCCTGTGGCCACTGAAGCTTTCTTT,CASSLGDRGPVATEAFF
-,few,13,TRBJ2-7,TRBV6-6,TGTGCCAGCAGTCAGGGTTTAGGGATGGAGCAGTACTTC,CASSQGLGMEQYF
TRBD1,many,12,TRBJ1-5,TRBV25-1,TGTGCCAGCAGACAGGGGAGTCAGCCCCAGCATTTT,CASRQGSQPQHF
TRBD2,-,15,TRBJ2-3,TRBV2,TGTGCCAGCAGTGAGATGAGCGGGAGGGCCGGTACGCAGTATTTT,CASSEMSGRAGTQYF
-,-,14,TRBJ2-7,TRBV6-2/TRBV6-3,TGTGCCAGCGGCTATACAGGGCTCTCCTACGAGCAGTACTTC,CASGYTGLSYEQYF
-,few,16,TRBJ2-6,TRBV10-3,TGTGCCATCAGTGAGTCACCGGGCTCTGGGGCCAACGTCCTGACTTTC,CAISESPGSGANVLTF
TRBD2,many,17,TRBJ2-1,TRBV24-1,TGTGCCACCAGTGATTCGACTAGCTTGCGGGCTTACAATGAGCAGTTCTTC,CATSDSTSLRAYNEQFF
-,-,19,TRBJ2-3,TRBV27,TGTGCCAGCAGTTTGAGAAAAAATAGGGTAATTGACCACACAGATACGCAGTATTTT,CASSLRKNRVIDHTDTQYF
-,many,12,TRBJ1-1,TRBV29-1,TGCAGCGTTGTGCGGGGGCTGGCTGAAGCTTTCTTT,CSVVRGLAEAFF
-,-,17,TRBJ2-3,TRBV12-3/TRBV12-4,TGTGCCAGCAGTACACCGCACAGGGTCAAGTCCCCAGATACGCAGTATTTT,CASSTPHRVKSPDTQYF
-,many,13,TRBJ2-1,TRBV12-3/TRBV12-4,TGTGCCAGCAGTCCCAAAGCGGGTCAGGAGCAGTTCTTC,CASSPKAGQEQFF
TRBD2,few,14,TRBJ2-5,TRBV5-4,TGTGCCAGCAGCAGGGGACTAAACCAAGAGACCCAGTACTTC,CASSRGLNQETQYF
-,few,15,TRBJ1-3,TRBV6-5,TGTGCCAGCAGTTACTCCCCTGTCTCTGGAAACACCATATATTTT,CASSYSPVSGNTIYF
-,few,13,TRBJ2-7,TRBV9,TGTGCCAGCAGCGTACAAGATAGCTACGAGCAGTACTTC,CASSVQDSYEQYF
-,few,13,TRBJ2-7,TRBV18,TGTGCCAGCTCACAACTGTTTGTGAACGAGCAGTACTTC,CASSQLFVNEQYF
-,-,14,TRBJ2-1,TRBV7-3,TGTGCCAGCAGCTTAGGGCCAGGAAGGGATGAGCAGTTCTTC,CASSLGPGRDEQFF
-,many,15,TRBJ1-3,TRBV24-1,TGTGCCACCAGTGATCCAGGGACATCTGGAAACACCATATATTTT,CATSDPGTSGNTIYF
TRBD2,-,16,TRBJ2-2,TRBV27,TGTGCCAGCAGTTTTTGGCTAGCGGGGGGGGCCGGGGAGCTGTTTTTT,CASSFWLAGGAGELFF
-,-,15,TRBJ2-6,TRBV6-1,TGTGCCAGCCCGGAGGGGGCGGATGGGGCCAACGTCCTGACTTTC,CASPEGADGANVLTF
-,many,14,TRBJ2-5,TRBV10-3,TGTGCCATCAGTGAGTCGGGCAGGGAAGAGACCCAGTACTTC,CAISESGREETQYF
-,-,14,TRBJ2-5,TRBV12-3/TRBV12-4,TGTGCCAGCAGTTTAGCGCTCGGGCGGGGGACCCAGTACTTC,CASSLALGRGTQYF
TRBD2,few,16,TRBJ2-7,TRBV4-3,TGCGCCAGCAGCCGAGCTCCTGCGGGGGGTATTTACGAGCAGTACTTC,CASSRAPAGGIYEQYF
-,-,15,TRBJ2-7,TRBV24-1,TGTGCCACCAGTGATCCTTCAACAGGAGACTACGAGCAGTACTTC,CATSDPSTGDYEQYF
-,-,11,TRBJ2-1,TRBV4-1,TGCGCCAGCAGCCTTTTTAATGAGCAGTTCTTC,CASSLFNEQFF
TRBD1,few,16,TRBJ1-5,TRBV5-6,TGTGCCAGCAGCTTGGCCCGGACAGGAGGCAATCAGCCCCAGCATTTT,CASSLARTGGNQPQHF